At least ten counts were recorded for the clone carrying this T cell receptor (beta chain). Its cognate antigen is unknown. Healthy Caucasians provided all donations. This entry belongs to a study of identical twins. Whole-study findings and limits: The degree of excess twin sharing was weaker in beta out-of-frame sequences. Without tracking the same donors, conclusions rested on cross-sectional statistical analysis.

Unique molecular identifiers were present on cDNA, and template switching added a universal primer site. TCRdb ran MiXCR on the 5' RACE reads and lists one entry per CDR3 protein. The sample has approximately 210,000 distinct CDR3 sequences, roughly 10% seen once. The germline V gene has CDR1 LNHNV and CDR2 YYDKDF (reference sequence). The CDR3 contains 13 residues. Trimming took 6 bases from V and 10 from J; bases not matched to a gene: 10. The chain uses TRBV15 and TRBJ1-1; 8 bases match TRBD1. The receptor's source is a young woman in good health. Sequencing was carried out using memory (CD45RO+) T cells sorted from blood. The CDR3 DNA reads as TGTGCCACCAGTAAAGACAGGGGTAGACGAGCTTTCTTT. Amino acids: CATSKDRGRRAFF.